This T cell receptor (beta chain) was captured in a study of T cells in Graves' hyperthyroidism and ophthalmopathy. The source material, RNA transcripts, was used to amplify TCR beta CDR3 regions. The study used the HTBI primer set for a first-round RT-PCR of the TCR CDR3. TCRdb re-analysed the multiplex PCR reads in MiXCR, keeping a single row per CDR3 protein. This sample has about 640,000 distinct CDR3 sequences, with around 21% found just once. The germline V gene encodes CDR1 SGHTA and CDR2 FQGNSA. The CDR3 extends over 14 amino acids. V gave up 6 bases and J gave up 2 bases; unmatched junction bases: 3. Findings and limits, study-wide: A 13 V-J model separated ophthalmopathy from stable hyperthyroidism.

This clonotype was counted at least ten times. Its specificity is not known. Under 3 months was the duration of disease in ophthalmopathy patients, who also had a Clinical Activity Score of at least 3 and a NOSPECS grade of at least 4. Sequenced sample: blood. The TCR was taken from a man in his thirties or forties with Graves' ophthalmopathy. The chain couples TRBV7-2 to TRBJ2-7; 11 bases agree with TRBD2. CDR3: CASRRTSGPYEQYF. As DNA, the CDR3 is TGTGCCAGCAGACGGACTAGCGGGCCCTACGAGCAGTACTTC. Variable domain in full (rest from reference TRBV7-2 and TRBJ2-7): GAGVSQSPSNKVTEKGKDVELRCDPISGHTALYWYRQSLGQGLEFLIYFQGNSAPDKSGLPSDRFSAERTGGSVSTLTIQRTQQEDSAVYLCASRRTSGPYEQYFGPGTRLTVT.